This T cell receptor (beta chain) was documented in a study of cytomegalovirus exposure and HLA in healthy donors (dated by TCRdb to the late 2010s). For the study in its entirety: The roughly 670 repertoires of the first cohort and the roughly 110 validation repertoires were produced on the same platform, according to a later analysis. The study aimed to test whether signatures of past pathogen exposure could be identified by cataloging public T cell receptors. In addition to the first cohort of 666 subjects, a separate validation cohort of some 120 different subjects was used. High-throughput TCR immunosequencing, statistical association of individual TCRs with disease status, and machine learning were combined to predict cytomegalovirus infection status.

Donors formed part of the validation cohort, which comprised 120 or so subjects and was distinct from the first cohort of 550 to 850 subjects. Concerning this clone itself: No antigen is known for it. No much larger clonotype is one base removed from it; base qualities were not supplied.

Libraries were built with the immunoSEQ multiplex PCR assay. The original pipeline was this. A statistical classification framework was built to diagnose cytomegalovirus status from the catalog of TCR beta chain sequences. Drawn from immuneACCESS, this table holds only the in-frame rearrangements with V and J called that TCRdb kept. Clones are partly lost; checked studies trace under half to an unresolved V gene and leave the rest unexplained. V, J and clone size reflect that table, while D and trimming were determined from the DNA. The sample table records around 300,000 clones; around 90% of these occur just once. Over 0.9% of the sample lies in the top ten. General study outcomes and caveats: In a later analysis, TCRs clustered in the first cohort were found to also tend to co-occur in the 120 validation repertoires, with 94% of cluster scores above 0. A few of the identified cytomegalovirus-associated TCR beta chains were confirmed in vitro to be specific for cytomegalovirus antigens. It was suggested by the authors that the approach could potentially be generalized to other disease states and immunological phenotypes. The study listed 164 TCR beta chains as associated with cytomegalovirus. Cytomegalovirus status was reported to be diagnosed by the classifier with high specificity and sensitivity in both the original and validation cohorts. Most TCR sequences were seen in very few donors, while some public TCRs were found in many individuals. A later analysis lacked HLA typing for the validation cohort, so it scored co-occurrence in that cohort across all 110 or so repertoires.

This receptor was taken from a man in his thirties or forties in good health and CMV-seronegative. Sequenced material: PBMCs.

CDR3 sequence: CASSYSTAGEGYTF. In nucleotides, the sequence is TGTGCCAGCAGTTACTCGACGGCAGGGGAAGGCTACACCTTC. Recombination connected TRBV6-5 to TRBJ1-2, with TRBD1 tentatively as D gene (6 bases match). V loses 0 bases, J loses 8 bases, and the germline ends lie 13 bases apart. Reading the germline V gene gives CDR1 MNHEY and CDR2 SVGAGI. The CDR3, from cysteine to phenylalanine, totals 14 residues. Left in the record is the CDR3 DNA by itself, 42 bases read in frame from the first base.